This paragraph covers one TCR beta chain sequence. Its antigen is not known. Here immunoSEQ multiplex PCR was the method, and the copy in TCRdb shows in-frame clones only, minus some. The repertoire holds about 350,000 clones, with 88% as singletons. After removal of 4 bases from V and 6 bases from J, the junction contained 6 bases not matched to a gene. Looked up from germline, CDR1 is DFQATT and CDR2 is SNEGSKA (reference sequence). The CDR3 is 13 residues long. Treatment meaning: around 19 received Ad26.COV2.S at low or high dose, single or two shots; about 5 received placebo; per-sample allocation not given. Sampling took place 63 days after the first vaccine or placebo injection. This record belongs to a study of Ad26.COV2.S vaccination and SARS-CoV-2 variants. As for the study in general: In the COV1001 trial, the donor was in the Ad26.COV2.S arm. The authors gave Ad26.COV2.S intramuscularly, either once or twice 56 days apart.

General study points: Relative to placebo recipients, vaccine recipients exhibited elevated spike-specific TCR breadth. It was reported that spike-specific CD8+ and CD4+ T cell responses were substantially broad after vaccination.

The V gene is TRBV20-1, the J gene TRBJ2-7, with 10 bases matching TRBD1. This clonotype originated in a person between 18 and 59 years old who received the Ad26.COV2.S COVID-19 vaccine or a placebo. Sequenced material: peripheral blood, taken in a trial of Ad26.COV2.S vaccine versus placebo. The CDR3 is CSANDRGPGEQYF. Here the CDR3 DNA reads TGCAGTGCTAATGACAGGGGGCCAGGCGAGCAGTACTTC.